Presented here are 18 T cell receptor beta chains from one specimen sequenced in a study of T cells in Graves' hyperthyroidism and ophthalmopathy. It was RNA transcripts that yielded the amplified TCR beta CDR3 regions. TCR CDR3 regions were first amplified by RT-PCR with HTBI primers. TCRdb re-called the multiplex PCR reads through MiXCR, storing one row per CDR3 protein. This table holds a few hundred thousand distinct CDR3 sequences, approximately 15% found once. The specimen sequenced was blood. The receptor set was obtained from a woman between 18 and 30 years old with Graves' hyperthyroidism that later progressed to Graves' ophthalmopathy.

This clonotype was recorded many times. The chain links TRBV5-1 to TRBJ2-1; a weak D match, TRBD2 (7 bases). Germline values: CDR1 SGHRS, CDR2 YFSETQ. This CDR3 is 11 amino acids long. V shed 6 bases and J shed 9 bases, with 10 bases lying between them. The CDR3, as DNA: TGCGCCAGCATGGGAGGGGGTGAGCAGTTCTTC. Translating gives CASMGGGEQFF.

Many counts were recorded for this clonotype. The chain couples TRBV12-3 or TRBV12-4 to TRBJ2-7; the D gene is possibly TRBD1 (5 bases). The V end was cut by 0 bases, the J end by 6 bases, with 9 bases between. The CDR3 is 13 amino acids. Here the CDR3 DNA reads TGTGCCAGCAGTTTAGCGGTAAGGGGCGAGCAGTACTTC. Its translation is CASSLAVRGEQYF.

Comments on this clonotype: A clone one base away is much larger, so this may be a read error. V is TRBV28 and J is TRBJ2-7; 8 positions agree with TRBD2. From germline, CDR1 is MDHEN and CDR2 SYDVKM. The CDR3 length is 14 residues. Here the CDR3 reads CVSSLAPSGYEQYF. As DNA, the CDR3 is TGTGTCAGCAGTTTAGCCCCTAGCGGGTACGAGCAGTACTTC.

The CDR3 DNA is TGTGCCAGTAGCAACCCTAACTATGGCTACACCTTC. Its protein product is CASSNPNYGYTF. The chain links TRBV9 to TRBJ1-2, with no clear D. Per the germline V gene, CDR1 is SGDLS and CDR2 is YYNGEE. The V gene lost 8 bases and the J gene lost 0 bases, with 8 bases spanning the gap. The CDR3 covers 12 residues.

At least ten counts were recorded for this clonotype. This chain links TRBV28 with TRBJ1-3; maybe TRBD1 (5 bases). Germline lookup yields CDR1 MDHEN and CDR2 SYDVKM. Trimming shortened V by 5 bases and J by 0 bases, and 23 bases separated the two germline ends. There are 19 residues in the CDR3. Written as DNA, the CDR3 is TGTGCCAGCAGTATAACCTATTTGACAGCCCGTTCCTCTGGAAACACCATATATTTT. It yields the protein CASSITYLTARSSGNTIYF.

At least ten counts were recorded for this clonotype. V and J are TRBV7-2 and TRBJ2-3; maybe TRBD2 (5 bases). Germline lookup yields CDR1 SGHTA and CDR2 FQGNSA. Deletions cut 5 bases from V and 0 bases from J, with 18 bases between. This CDR3 is 17 amino acids long. In DNA, the CDR3 is TGTGCCAGCAGCCCCAGACGCGGACTGTCTAGCACAGATACGCAGTATTTT. This encodes CASSPRRGLSSTDTQYF.

At least ten counts were recorded for this clonotype. The V call is TRBV29-1, the J call TRBJ2-1, with 9 bases matching TRBD2. Looked up from germline, CDR1 is SQVTM and CDR2 is ANQGSEA. V shed 5 bases, J shed 4 bases, and the junction held 6 bases outside the gene matches. The CDR3 runs 14 residues. CDR3 loop: CSVMRLAEYNEQFF. The CDR3 nucleotides read TGCAGCGTTATGAGACTAGCGGAATACAATGAGCAGTTCTTC.

This clonotype was detected ten times or more. This chain links TRBV20-1 with TRBJ2-6; D is ambiguous. Germline values: CDR1 DFQATT, CDR2 SNEGSKA (reference sequence). Trimming cost V 2 bases and J 6 bases, with 11 bases left between them. The CDR3 covers 14 residues. The CDR3 loop reads CSARPRLQANVLTF. As DNA, the CDR3 is TGCAGTGCTAGACCTCGCCTACAGGCCAACGTCCTGACTTTC.

This clonotype was seen a handful of times. This chain links TRBV9 with TRBJ2-3, with 15 bases that match TRBD2. The trim removed 3 bases at V and 2 bases at J, leaving 10 bases unmatched. CDR1 SGDLS and CDR2 YYNGEE come from the germline V gene. This CDR3 contains 19 residues. The DNA for the CDR3 is TGTGCCAGCAGCGACGCCCTCGGGACTAGCGGGAGGACCACAGATACGCAGTATTTT. This encodes CASSDALGTSGRTTDTQYF.

At least ten counts were recorded for this clonotype. V usage is TRBV20-1 and J usage is TRBJ1-5; 8 nucleotides agree with TRBD1. This CDR3 has 15 residues. The germline V gene has CDR1 DFQATT and CDR2 SNEGSKA (reference sequence). The ends lost 3 bases at V and 3 bases at J; junction bases unmatched: 7. The CDR3 region has the DNA TGCAGTGCTAGGGGGACAGGTAGCGTCAATCAGCCCCAGCATTTT. It codes for CSARGTGSVNQPQHF.

The chain carries TRBV6-2 or TRBV6-3 and TRBJ2-6; the D is unclear. The CDR3 is 17 amino acids. V lost 6 bases and J lost 2, with 17 bases in between. Germline assignment: CDR1 MNHEY and CDR2 SVGEGT. CDR3 bases: TGTGCCAGCAGCCAATGGGATCATAAACCTGGGGCCAACGTCCTGACTTTC. It yields the protein CASSQWDHKPGANVLTF.

In its sample, this clonotype was seen many times. This sequence joins TRBV27 and TRBJ1-2, with 7 bases aligning to TRBD1. CDR3 size: 12 residues. Trimming removed 4 bases from V and 6 bases from J; junction bases left unmatched: 2. Looked up from germline, CDR1 is MNHEY and CDR2 is SMNVEV (reference sequence). CDR3 region: CASSSGGNGYTF. In DNA, the CDR3 is TGTGCCAGCAGTTCAGGGGGAAATGGCTACACCTTC.

Regarding this clonotype: A read error may produce the germline difference seen at one junction end. This chain uses TRBV20-1 with TRBJ1-3; weak D call: TRBD1 (6 bases). Germline values: CDR1 DFQATT, CDR2 SNEGSKA (reference sequence). This CDR3 is built from 16 residues. In DNA, the CDR3 is TGCAGTGCTAGTCCACAGGGCGGTGTACTTGGACACACCATATATTTT. Translation: CSASPQGGVLGHTIYF.

The table lists this clonotype with a few counts. The gene calls are TRBV27 and TRBJ2-7; D is possibly TRBD1 (6 bases). CDR3 size: 15 residues. The V gene's germline CDR1 is MNHEY and CDR2 SMNVEV (reference sequence). V lost 3 bases to trimming and J lost 3 bases, with 15 bases between them. The CDR3 sequence is CASSFLDSRGYEQYF. CDR3 DNA sequence: TGTGCCAGCAGTTTCTTGGATAGCAGGGGCTACGAGCAGTACTTC.

The chain uses TRBV20-1 and TRBJ1-1; TRBD1 agrees at 7 bases. Germline CDR1 and CDR2: DFQATT and SNEGSKA (reference sequence). The length of the CDR3 is 14 residues. The trim removed 6 bases at V and 3 bases at J, leaving 10 bases unmatched. Written as DNA, the CDR3 is TGCAGTGCCCGACGCACAGGGGCGGACACTGAAGCTTTCTTT. Its protein is CSARRTGADTEAFF.

In its sample, this clonotype was seen many times. The chain joins TRBV6-1 to TRBJ2-6; D unresolved. With 7 bases removed from V and 0 bases from J, the gap between germline ends came to 13 bases. Germline lookup yields CDR1 MNHNS and CDR2 SASEGT. The CDR3 totals 16 residues. The CDR3 is CASTPTSGSGANVLTF. CDR3 sequence (DNA): TGTGCCAGCACCCCGACATCAGGCTCTGGGGCCAACGTCCTGACTTTC.

The sample holds many counts of this clonotype. The J gene is TRBJ1-5, the V gene TRBV19; D may be TRBD1 (5 bases). V shed 6 bases and J shed 6 bases, with 30 bases lying between them. The CDR3 runs 19 residues. The germline gives CDR1 LNHDA, CDR2 SQIVND (reference sequence). This CDR3 is CASSLLRTTPYSGAQPQHF. The DNA of the CDR3 is TGTGCCAGTAGCCTCTTACGCACCACGCCCTATAGCGGGGCTCAGCCCCAGCATTTT.

This clonotype was detected ten times or more. The rearrangement links TRBV20-1 to TRBJ2-3; perhaps TRBD2 as D (7 bases). V lost 0 bases and J 1 base, leaving 11 bases between the germline ends. The length of the CDR3 is 15 residues. Germline CDR1 and CDR2: DFQATT and SNEGSKA (reference sequence). The CDR3 loop is CSARDLGGGTDTQYF. The CDR3, as DNA: TGCAGTGCTAGAGACCTAGGGGGGGGCACAGATACGCAGTATTTT.